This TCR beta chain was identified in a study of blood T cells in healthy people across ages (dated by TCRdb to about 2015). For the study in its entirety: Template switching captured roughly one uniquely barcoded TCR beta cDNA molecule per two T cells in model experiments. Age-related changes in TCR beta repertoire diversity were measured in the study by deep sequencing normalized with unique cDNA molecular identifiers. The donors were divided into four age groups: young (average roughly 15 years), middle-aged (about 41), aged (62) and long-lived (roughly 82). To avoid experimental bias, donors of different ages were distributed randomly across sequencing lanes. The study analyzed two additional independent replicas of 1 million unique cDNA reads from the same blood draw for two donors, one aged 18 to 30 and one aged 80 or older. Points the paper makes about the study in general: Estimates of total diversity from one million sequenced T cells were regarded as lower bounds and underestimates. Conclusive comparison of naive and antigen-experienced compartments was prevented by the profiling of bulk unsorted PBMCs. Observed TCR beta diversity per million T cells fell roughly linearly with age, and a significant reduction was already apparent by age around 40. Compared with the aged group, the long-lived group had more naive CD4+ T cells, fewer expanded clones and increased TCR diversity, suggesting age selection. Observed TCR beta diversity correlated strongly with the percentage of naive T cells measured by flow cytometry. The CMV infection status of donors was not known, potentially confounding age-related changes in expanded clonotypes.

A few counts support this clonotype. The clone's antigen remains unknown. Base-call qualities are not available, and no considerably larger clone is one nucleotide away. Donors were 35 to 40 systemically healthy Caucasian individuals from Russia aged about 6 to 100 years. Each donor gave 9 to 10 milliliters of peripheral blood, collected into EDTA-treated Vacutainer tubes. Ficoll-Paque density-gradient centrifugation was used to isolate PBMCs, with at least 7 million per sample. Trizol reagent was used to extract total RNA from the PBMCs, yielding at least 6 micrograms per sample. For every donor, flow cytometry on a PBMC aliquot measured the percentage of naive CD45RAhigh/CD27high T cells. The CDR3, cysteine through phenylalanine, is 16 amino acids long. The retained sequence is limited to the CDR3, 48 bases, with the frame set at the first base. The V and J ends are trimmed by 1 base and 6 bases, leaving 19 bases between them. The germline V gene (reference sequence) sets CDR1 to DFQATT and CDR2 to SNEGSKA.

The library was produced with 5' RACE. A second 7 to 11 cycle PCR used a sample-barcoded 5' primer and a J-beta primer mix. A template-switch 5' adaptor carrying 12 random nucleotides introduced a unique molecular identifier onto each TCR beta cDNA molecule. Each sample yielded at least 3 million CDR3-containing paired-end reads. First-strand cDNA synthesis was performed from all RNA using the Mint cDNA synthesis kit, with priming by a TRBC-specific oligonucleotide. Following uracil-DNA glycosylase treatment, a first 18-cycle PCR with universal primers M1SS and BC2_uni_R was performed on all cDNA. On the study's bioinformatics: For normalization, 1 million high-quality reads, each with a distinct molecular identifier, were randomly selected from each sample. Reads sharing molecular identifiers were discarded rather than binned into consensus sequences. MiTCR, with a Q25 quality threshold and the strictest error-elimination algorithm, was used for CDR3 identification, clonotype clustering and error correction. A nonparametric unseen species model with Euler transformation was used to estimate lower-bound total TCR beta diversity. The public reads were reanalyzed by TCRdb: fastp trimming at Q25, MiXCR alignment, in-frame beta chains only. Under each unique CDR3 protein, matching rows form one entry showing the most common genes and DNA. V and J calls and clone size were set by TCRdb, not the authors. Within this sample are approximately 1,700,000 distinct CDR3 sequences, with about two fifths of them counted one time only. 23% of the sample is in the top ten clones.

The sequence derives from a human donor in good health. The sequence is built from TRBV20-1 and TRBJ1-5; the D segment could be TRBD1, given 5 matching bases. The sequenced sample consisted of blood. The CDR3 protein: CSARGGRGVDGQPQHF. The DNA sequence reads TGCAGTGCTAGAGGGGGAAGAGGGGTAGACGGTCAGCCCCAGCATTTT.